Described below is a single T cell receptor beta chain sequence and its context. Its specificity is unknown. Measured with immunoSEQ multiplex PCR; TCRdb has only the in-frame clones, and not every one. Of about 45,000 clones listed, 82% are singletons. The data were taken from a study of OX40 agonist ivuxolimab in advanced cancers. Study information: Earlier treatment with anti-PD-1, anti-PD-L1 or anti-CTLA-4 was permitted, and around 36% had received some. Whole-study findings and limits: At 0.1 to 3.0 mg/kg and by week 6, CD4+ and CD8+ T cells in the blood had expanded clonally.

The length of the CDR3 is 14 residues. Trimming took 10 bases from V and 0 from J; bases not matched to a gene: 4. Germline V CDR1 and CDR2: ENHRY, SYGVKD. The genes are TRBV10-3 and TRBJ2-3, with 10 bases matching TRBD2. The origin of this receptor is an adult with an advanced solid tumor such as melanoma, head and neck, liver or kidney cancer. Material: CD4+ or CD8+ T cells sorted from blood, obtained in a trial of the OX40 agonist ivuxolimab. The CDR3 nucleotides read TGTGCCACCACTAGCGGGACTAGCACAGATACGCAGTATTTT. Protein: CATTSGTSTDTQYF.